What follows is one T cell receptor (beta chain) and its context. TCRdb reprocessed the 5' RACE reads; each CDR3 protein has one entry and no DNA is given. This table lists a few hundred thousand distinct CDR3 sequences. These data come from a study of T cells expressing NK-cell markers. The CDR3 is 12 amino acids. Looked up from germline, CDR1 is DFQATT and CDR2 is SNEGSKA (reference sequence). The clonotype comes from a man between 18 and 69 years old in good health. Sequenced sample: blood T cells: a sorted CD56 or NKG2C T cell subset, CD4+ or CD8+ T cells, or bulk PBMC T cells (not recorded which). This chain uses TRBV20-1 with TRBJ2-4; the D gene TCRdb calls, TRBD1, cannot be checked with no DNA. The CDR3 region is CSFEAGQGIQYF.